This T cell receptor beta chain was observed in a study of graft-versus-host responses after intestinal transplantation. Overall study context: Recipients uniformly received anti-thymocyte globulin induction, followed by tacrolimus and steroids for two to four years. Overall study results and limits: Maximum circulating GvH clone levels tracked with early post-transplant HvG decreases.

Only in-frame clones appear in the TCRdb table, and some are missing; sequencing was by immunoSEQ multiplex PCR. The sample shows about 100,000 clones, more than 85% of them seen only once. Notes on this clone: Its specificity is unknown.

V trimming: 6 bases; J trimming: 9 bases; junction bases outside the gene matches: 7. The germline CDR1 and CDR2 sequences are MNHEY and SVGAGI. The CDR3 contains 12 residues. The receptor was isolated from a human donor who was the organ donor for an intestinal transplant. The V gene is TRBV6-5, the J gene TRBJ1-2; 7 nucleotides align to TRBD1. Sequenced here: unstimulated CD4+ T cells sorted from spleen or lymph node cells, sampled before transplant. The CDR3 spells CASRRQGMSYTF. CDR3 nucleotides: TGTGCCAGCAGACGACAGGGTATGAGCTACACCTTC.